This is a list of T cell receptor beta chains from one sample in a study of T cell responses to AZD1222 COVID-19 vaccine. Libraries were prepared by immunoSEQ multiplex PCR; TCRdb keeps only in-frame clonotypes and omits some of them. This sample yields 190,000 or so clones, of which just over 90% are seen a single time; under 4% belongs to the top ten. The material sequenced was peripheral blood, taken 28 days after the second AZD1222 dose. The receptor source for this set is an adult who received the AZD1222 COVID-19 vaccine. The conserved cysteine and the conserved F or W are not part of the CDR3 here.

TRBV5-4 ASSSGTRSYGYT
TRBV11-3 ASSWGQGYGYT
TRBV12-3/TRBV12-4 ASSPGWYQPQH
TRBV6-4 ASSGTSGRANADTQY
TRBV9 ASSVTTPGLETSGSETQY
TRBV11-2 ASSSYSGRKTQY
TRBV5-4 ASSFAGVLGYGYT
TRBV6-6 ASSPHRDRARDSNQPQH
TRBV5-1 ASSEPKETGRF
TRBV18 ASSPRGGLAITDTQY
TRBV28 ASSFYPGTEGLAKNIQY
TRBV3-1/TRBV3-2 ASTPGGKGGYNIQY
TRBV27 ASSPRTGNEQY
TRBV7-2 ASSFVAGLSYEQY
TRBV25-1 ASSERLAGLLFETQY
TRBV23-1 ASPEAF